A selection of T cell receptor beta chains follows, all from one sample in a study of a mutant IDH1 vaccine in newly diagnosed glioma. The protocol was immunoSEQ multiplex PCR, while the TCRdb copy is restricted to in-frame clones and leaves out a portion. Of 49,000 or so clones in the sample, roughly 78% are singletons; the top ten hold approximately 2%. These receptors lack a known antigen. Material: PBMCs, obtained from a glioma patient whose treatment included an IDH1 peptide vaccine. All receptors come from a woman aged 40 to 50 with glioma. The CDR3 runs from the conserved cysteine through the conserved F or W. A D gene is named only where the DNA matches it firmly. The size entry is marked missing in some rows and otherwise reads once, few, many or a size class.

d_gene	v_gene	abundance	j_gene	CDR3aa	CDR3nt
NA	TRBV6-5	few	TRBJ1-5	CASSSGGINQPQHF	TGTGCCAGCAGTTCCGGGGGCATTAATCAGCCCCAGCATTTT
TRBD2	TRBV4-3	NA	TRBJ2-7	CASSQAGGSYEQYF	TGCGCCAGCAGCCAAGCGGGGGGGTCCTACGAGCAGTACTTC
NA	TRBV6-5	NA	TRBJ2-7	CASTPRRGRDEQYF	TGTGCCAGCACCCCCCGCAGGGGAAGAGACGAGCAGTACTTC
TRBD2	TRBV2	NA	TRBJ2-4	CASSGASGGLQYF	TGTGCCAGCAGTGGGGCTAGCGGGGGCCTCCAGTACTTC
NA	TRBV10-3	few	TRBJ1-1	CAISLTGNTEAFF	TGTGCCATCAGTCTTACAGGGAACACTGAAGCTTTCTTT
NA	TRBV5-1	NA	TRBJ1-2	CASSLPGARRGYTF	TGCGCCAGCAGCCTCCCCGGGGCCCGGAGGGGCTACACCTTC
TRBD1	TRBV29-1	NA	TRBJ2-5	CSARDRERETQYF	TGCAGCGCTAGAGACAGGGAGAGAGAGACCCAGTACTTC
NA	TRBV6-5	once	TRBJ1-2	CASSPGRYGYTF	TGTGCCAGCAGTCCTGGACGCTATGGCTACACCTTC
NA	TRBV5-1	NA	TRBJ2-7	CASSLGGGPQGEQYF	TGCGCCAGCAGCTTGGGTGGGGGACCCCAGGGGGAGCAGTACTTC
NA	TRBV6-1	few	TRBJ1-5	CASSYTGSNQPQHF	TGTGCCAGCAGCTATACAGGGAGCAATCAGCCCCAGCATTTT
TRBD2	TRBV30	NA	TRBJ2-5	CAWSKRGGGNWGETQYF	TGTGCCTGGAGTAAACGAGGCGGGGGGAACTGGGGGGAGACCCAGTACTTC
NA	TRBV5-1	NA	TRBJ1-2	CASTLGTVRYGYTF	TGCGCCAGCACCCTGGGGACGGTTCGCTATGGCTACACCTTC
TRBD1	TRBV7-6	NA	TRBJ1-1	CASSLGFTGGLTEAFF	TGTGCCAGCAGCTTAGGGTTCACAGGGGGCCTCACTGAAGCTTTCTTT
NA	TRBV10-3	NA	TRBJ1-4	CAISEPGSATNEKLFF	TGTGCCATCAGTGAGCCAGGGAGCGCAACTAATGAAAAACTGTTTTTT
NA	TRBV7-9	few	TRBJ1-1	CASSFWGAGAFF	TGTGCCAGCAGCTTTTGGGGGGCTGGAGCTTTCTTT
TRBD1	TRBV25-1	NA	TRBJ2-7	CASRTHRTGAYEQYF	TGTGCCAGCAGGACCCATCGGACAGGGGCCTACGAGCAGTACTTC
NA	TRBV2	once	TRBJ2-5	CASKIDGVRETQYF	TGTGCCAGCAAGATTGACGGGGTCCGGGAGACCCAGTACTTC
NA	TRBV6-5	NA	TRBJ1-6	CASSSGRGDNSPLHF	TGTGCCAGCAGTTCCGGACGGGGGGATAATTCACCCCTCCACTTT
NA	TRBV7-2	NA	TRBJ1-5	CASSPSATGTQPQHF	TGTGCCAGCAGCCCCTCCGCCACCGGGACTCAGCCCCAGCATTTT
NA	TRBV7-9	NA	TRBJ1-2	CASSFEVDGGYTF	TGTGCCAGCAGCTTTGAGGTGGATGGTGGCTACACCTTC
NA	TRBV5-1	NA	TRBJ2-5	CASSRSDRGETQYF	TGCGCCAGCAGCCGATCGGACCGTGGGGAGACCCAGTACTTC
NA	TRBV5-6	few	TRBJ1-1	CASSLWAGSEAFF	TGTGCCAGCAGCTTGTGGGCCGGGAGTGAAGCTTTCTTT
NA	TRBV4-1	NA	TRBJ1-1	CASSLTRTLRTEAFF	TGCGCCAGCAGCCTTACGCGAACGCTCCGTACTGAAGCTTTCTTT
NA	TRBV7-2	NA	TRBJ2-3	CASSLGGLVSDTQYF	TGTGCCAGCAGCTTAGGCGGGTTAGTCTCAGATACGCAGTATTTT
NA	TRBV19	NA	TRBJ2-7	CASSMSIAIAYEQYF	TGTGCCAGTAGTATGTCGATAGCGATCGCCTACGAGCAGTACTTC
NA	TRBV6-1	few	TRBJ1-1	CASSEQPAGGEAFF	TGTGCCAGCAGTGAACAGCCTGCGGGTGGTGAAGCTTTCTTT
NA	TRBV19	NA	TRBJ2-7	CASSAGLYEQYF	TGTGCCAGTAGTGCCGGACTTTACGAGCAGTACTTC
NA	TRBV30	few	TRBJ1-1	CACDNRVGAEAFF	TGTGCCTGTGACAATAGGGTTGGTGCTGAAGCTTTCTTT
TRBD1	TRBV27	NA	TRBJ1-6	CASRVTGGNSPLHF	TGTGCCAGCAGGGTCACAGGGGGAAATTCACCCCTCCACTTT